This T cell receptor beta chain was sequenced in a study of CD8 T cells in ankylosing spondylitis. Libraries for TCR beta were made by quantitative 5'-RACE with molecular barcodes. TCRdb redid the calling of the 5' RACE reads with MiXCR, one entry per CDR3 protein. The sample consists of fewer than 450,000 distinct CDR3 sequences, roughly 15% of them appearing once. Points from the study as a whole: Clones that were linked to disease were CD8+ and were relatively rare in peripheral blood. Prior literature has documented some motif variants in synovial fluid and blood from reactive arthritis. In ankylosing spondylitis patients, matched synovial fluid reportedly showed significant enrichment of disease-linked clones. Seemingly distinctive of ankylosing spondylitis blood was a TCR beta motif formed by eight highly homologous variants.

With V trimmed by 5 bases and J by 3 bases, 3 bases remained unmatched. CDR1 is ENHRY, CDR2 SYGVKD, per germline. The CDR3 has 13 amino acids. This clonotype was seen ten or more times. Its target is not known. The chain recombines TRBV10-3 with TRBJ2-5; TRBD1 aligns across 7 bases. The sequence derives from a male donor with ankylosing spondylitis. Sequenced material: blood, either unsorted or a sorted T cell fraction (not recorded which). The DNA for the CDR3 is TGTGCCATCAGTTACGGACAGGAAGAGACCCAGTACTTC. Translating gives CAISYGQEETQYF.